These 27 T cell receptor beta chains originate from one sample sequenced in a study of persistence of HIV-infected CD4 T cells. What these receptors recognize is not known. An overlapping HIV-1 Gag peptide pool stimulated these cells at 0.95 to 1 ug/peptide/mL. Memory cells lacking CD40L and CD69 with high CD45RO were sorted. This was the immunoSEQ version 4 assay in survey mode. Assay used: immunoSEQ multiplex PCR; TCRdb lists only in-frame clones, some missing. The sample lists about 36,000 clones, around 86% occurring once. Specimen: cultured CD4+ T cells from PBMCs, collected from a patient who received antiretroviral therapy. Receptors originate from an adult with HIV. The donor label of this sample is uncertain.

The chain links TRBV5-1 to TRBJ1-3; D may be TRBD1 (5 bases). In germline, CDR1 is SGHRS, CDR2 YFSETQ. V lost 0 bases and J lost 0, with 10 bases in between. CDR3 length equals 16 residues. Here the CDR3 DNA reads TGCGCCAGCAGCTTGGGAGGGGATTTCTCTGGAAACACCATATATTTT. Translation: CASSLGGDFSGNTIYF.

The V gene is TRBV30, the J gene TRBJ1-5; no firm D call. With 5 bases removed from V and 5 bases from J, the gap between germline ends came to 10 bases. CDR1 and CDR2 (germline): GTSNPN, SVGIG (reference sequence). This CDR3 has 12 residues. The chain's CDR3 is CAWGDGYQPQHF. DNA of the CDR3: TGTGCCTGGGGTGACGGTTATCAGCCCCAGCATTTT.

The rearrangement uses TRBV19 and TRBJ2-7; D not resolved. Per germline, CDR1 LNHDA and CDR2 SQIVND (reference sequence). CDR3 length: 13 residues. The CDR3 DNA is TGTGCCAGTAGTATAGATCTGGGTGATAAGCTCCACGTC. Protein product: CASSIDLGDKLHV.

The chain links TRBV12-3 or TRBV12-4 to TRBJ2-1; D is possibly TRBD1 or TRBD2 (6 bases each). CDR3 length equals 13 residues. The V gene lost 7 bases and the J gene lost 9 bases, with 16 bases spanning the gap. The CDR3 coding sequence is TGTGCCAGCACCCTTGGGGGGCGGGGTGAGCAGTTCTTC. As protein: CASTLGGRGEQFF.

This rearrangement joins TRBV10-3 to TRBJ1-1, with 9 bases that match TRBD1. Germline CDR1 reads ENHRY; CDR2 reads SYGVKD. The CDR3 spans 14 residues. V lost 9 bases, J lost 4 bases, and 9 bases stayed unmatched. The CDR3 DNA reads as TGTGCCATGTCTACAGGGGGCAGAGGCACTGAAGCTTTCTTT. Protein product: CAMSTGGRGTEAFF.

This chain links TRBV20-1 with TRBJ2-3; tentative D call: TRBD2 (6 bases). The germline V and J ends were trimmed by 3 bases and 1 base, with 14 bases remaining between them. This CDR3 has 15 residues. The germline gives CDR1 DFQATT, CDR2 SNEGSKA (reference sequence). The CDR3 nucleotides read TGCAGTGCTAGTCGCGGGGCTTCCCGCACAGATACGCAGTATTTT. It is translated as CSASRGASRTDTQYF.

The V gene is TRBV6-2 or TRBV6-3, the J gene TRBJ1-6; D perhaps matches TRBD1 (5 bases). The CDR3 loop spans 15 amino acids. Looked up from germline, CDR1 is MNHEY and CDR2 is SVGEGT. The V end was cut by 3 bases, the J end by 11 bases, with 17 bases between. For the CDR3, the DNA is TGTGCCAGCAGTTATAGGGACCTTTATCGAGCACCCCTCCACTTT. Translation gives CASSYRDLYRAPLHF.

This clone was observed once. The chain recombines TRBV19 with TRBJ1-5; D possibly corresponds to TRBD1 (6 bases). This CDR3 is 16 amino acids long. CDR1 LNHDA and CDR2 SQIVND come from the germline V gene (reference sequence). Trimming stripped 6 bases from V and 0 bases from J, with 15 bases between. For the CDR3, the DNA is TGTGCCAGTAGCAAAATCCGGACAGTTAGCAATCAGCCCCAGCATTTT. This codes for CASSKIRTVSNQPQHF.

This rearrangement joins TRBV3-1 (or the pseudogene TRBV3-2) to TRBJ1-4; a possible D gene is TRBD1 (6 bases). Per the germline V gene, CDR1 is LGHDT and CDR2 is YNNKEL (reference sequence). CDR3 length equals 17 residues. Trimming stripped 4 bases from V and 7 bases from J, with 22 bases between. This CDR3 reads CASSPLGWGPEGEKLFF. The CDR3 DNA is TGTGCCAGCAGCCCACTCGGGTGGGGGCCGGAGGGTGAAAAACTGTTTTTT.

This clone was detected a few times. V usage is TRBV10-1 and J usage is TRBJ2-2; D may be TRBD1 or TRBD2 (6 bases each). The germline V gene has CDR1 WNHNN and CDR2 SYGVQD (reference sequence). The CDR3 extends over 14 amino acids. The ends were cut back, 8 bases at V and 1 base at J, with 11 bases in the middle. For the CDR3, the DNA is TGCGCCAGCTCGGCGGGACAGAACACCGGGGAGCTGTTTTTT. As protein: CASSAGQNTGELFF.

The chain links TRBV24-1 to TRBJ2-2; D not certain. Between the trimmed V and J ends, which lost 4 bases and 4 bases, there was a span of 12 bases. The CDR3 is 15 amino acids. Germline V gene sequence: CDR1 KGHDR, CDR2 SFDVKD. The chain's CDR3 is CATSDQGQVTGELFF. The CDR3 DNA reads as TGTGCCACCAGTGACCAAGGGCAGGTCACCGGGGAGCTGTTTTTT.

Details on this clone: Different DNA sequences within this sample yield the same CDR3. The J gene is TRBJ1-1, the V gene TRBV12-3 or TRBV12-4; D uncertain. The V end lost 3 bases, the J end lost 4 bases, and 9 bases lay between the germline ends. This CDR3 is 13 amino acids long. The CDR3 is CASSFGVRTEAFF. Here the CDR3 DNA reads TGTGCCAGCAGTTTTGGGGTCCGCACTGAAGCTTTCTTT.

This rearrangement joins TRBV7-8 to TRBJ2-7; D gene unclear. V was pared by 5 bases and J by 3 bases, with 8 bases between. Germline assignment: CDR1 SGHVS and CDR2 FQNEAQ. The CDR3 runs 12 residues. CDR3 nucleotides: TGTGCCAGCAGCCAAAGAGACTACGAGCAGTACGTC. Translation gives CASSQRDYEQYV.

The chain couples TRBV6-4 to TRBJ1-2; a weak D match, TRBD1 (5 bases). The CDR3 is made up of 13 amino acids. V lost 5 bases and J 6 bases, leaving 13 bases between the germline ends. Germline V gene sequence: CDR1 MRHNA, CDR2 SNTAGT. CDR3 sequence reads: CASSPLGGDGYTF. CDR3 DNA sequence: TGTGCCAGCAGTCCCCTCGGAGGGGATGGCTACACCTTC.

This clone came up once. This rearrangement joins TRBV9 to TRBJ1-6; 10 bases are shared with TRBD1. This CDR3 region has 16 residues. Germline values: CDR1 SGDLS, CDR2 YYNGEE. J lost 10 bases, V lost 3 bases, and 10 bases had no gene match. CDR3 bases: TGTGCCAGCAGCGCCACGCCGGGACAGGGGAAATCACCCCTCCACTTT. It is translated as CASSATPGQGKSPLHF.

V usage is TRBV5-8 and J usage is TRBJ1-1; D gene uncertain. Per the germline V gene, CDR1 is SGHTS and CDR2 is YDEGEE. The CDR3 sequence is 14 residues long. Trimming stripped 2 bases from V and 6 bases from J, with 14 bases between. CDR3 residues: CASSFPARAAEAFF. The CDR3, as DNA: TGTGCCAGCAGCTTTCCCGCGAGGGCGGCTGAAGCTTTCTTT.

The chain joins TRBV5-1 to TRBJ2-1; 8 bases agree with TRBD1. The CDR3 runs to 14 residues. V was clipped by 4 bases and J by 2 bases; unmatched bases: 2. In germline, CDR1 is SGHRS, CDR2 YFSETQ. The CDR3 DNA follows: TGCGCCAGCAGCCAGGACAGGGCCTACAATGAGCAGTTCTTC. Amino acid sequence: CASSQDRAYNEQFF.

This chain uses TRBV3-1 (or the pseudogene TRBV3-2) with TRBJ2-4; 7 bases line up with TRBD2. This CDR3 contains 14 residues. The germline gives CDR1 LGHDT, CDR2 YNNKEL (reference sequence). The V and J ends lost 4 bases and 9 bases, in that order; junction bases with no gene match: 9. DNA of the CDR3: TGTGCCAGCAGCCCCGGGGAGGGCTGGAGCATTCAGTACTTC. Its translation is CASSPGEGWSIQYF.

This chain connects TRBV19 to TRBJ1-2; 8 nucleotides line up with TRBD1. V trimming: 6 bases; J trimming: 3 bases; junction bases outside the gene matches: 6. Germline CDR1 is LNHDA and CDR2 is SQIVND (reference sequence). This CDR3 comprises 14 residues. The CDR3 DNA reads as TGTGCCAGTAGCAAGACAGGGGCCGACTATGGCTACACCTTC. This translates into CASSKTGADYGYTF. The variable domain in full, completed from reference TRBV19 and TRBJ1-2, reads DGGITQSPKYLFRKEGQNVTLSCEQNLNHDAMYWYRQDPGQGLRLIYYSQIVNDFQKGDIAEGYSVSREKKESFPLTVTSAQKNPTAFYLCASSKTGADYGYTFGSGTRLTVV.

J is TRBJ1-2 and V is TRBV5-1, with 9 bases lining up with TRBD1. Trimming at V came to 2 bases and at J to 4 bases, leaving 6 bases not matched to a gene. This CDR3 region has 15 residues. The germline V gene has CDR1 SGHRS and CDR2 YFSETQ. CDR3: CASSLGTGSTYGYTF. DNA for the CDR3: TGCGCCAGCAGCTTAGGGACAGGGAGTACCTATGGCTACACCTTC.

This sequence joins TRBV7-2 and TRBJ1-3; perhaps TRBD1 as D (5 bases). CDR1 is SGHTA and CDR2 is FQGNSA in the germline V gene. Trimming stripped 3 bases from V and 0 bases from J, with 21 bases between. This CDR3 region has 19 residues. The DNA of the CDR3 is TGTGCCAGCAGCTTGTCCCCACTCGGGGGGGGAATCTCTGGAAACACCATATATTTT. It translates to CASSLSPLGGGISGNTIYF.

V is TRBV5-8 and J is TRBJ1-1; perhaps TRBD1 as D (5 bases). Per germline, CDR1 SGHTS and CDR2 YDEGEE. V lost 3 bases and J 6 bases, leaving 12 bases between the germline ends. CDR3 length: 13 residues. The CDR3 sequence: CASSWGRGAEAFF. DNA of the CDR3: TGTGCCAGCAGCTGGGGGAGGGGAGCTGAAGCTTTCTTT.

The rearrangement uses TRBV30 and TRBJ1-3; no definite D call. The CDR3 has 15 amino acids. Trimming left V 4 bases short and J 2 bases short, with 15 bases between. Germline values: CDR1 GTSNPN, CDR2 SVGIG (reference sequence). The CDR3 here is CAWTQHGVPGNTIYF. The CDR3 region has the DNA TGTGCCTGGACCCAACATGGGGTGCCTGGAAACACCATATATTTT.

V and J are TRBV5-1 and TRBJ1-1, with D perhaps matching TRBD1 (5 bases). From germline, CDR1 is SGHRS and CDR2 YFSETQ. Trimming took 1 base from V and 0 from J, leaving 10 bases between them. The CDR3 sequence is 15 residues long. For the CDR3, the DNA is TGCGCCAGCAGCTTGAATGGAGGGGTGAACACTGAAGCTTTCTTT. Amino acids: CASSLNGGVNTEAFF.

This chain connects TRBV2 to TRBJ1-3; D possibly corresponds to TRBD1 (6 bases). V gave up 8 bases and J gave up 0 bases, with 14 bases separating them. Germline-derived CDR1 and CDR2 are SNHLY and FYNNEI. This CDR3 has 15 residues. The CDR3 bases are TGTGCCAGCGGGGGCGCGGCGTTCTCTGGAAACACCATATATTTT. It codes for CASGGAAFSGNTIYF. The full variable domain, rest sourced from reference TRBV2 and TRBJ1-3, is EPEVTQTPSHQVTQMGQEVILRCVPISNHLYFYWYRQILGQKVEFLVSFYNNEISEKSEIFDDQFSVERPDGSNFTLKIRSTKLEDSAMYFCASGGAAFSGNTIYFGEGSWLTVV.

The V gene is TRBV5-5, the J gene TRBJ2-1; D could derive from TRBD1 or TRBD2 (6 bases each). V lost 7 bases and J 8 bases, leaving 19 bases between the germline ends. This CDR3 is built from 14 residues. Looked up from germline, CDR1 is SGHKS and CDR2 is YYEKEE (reference sequence). CDR3 sequence (DNA): TGTGCCAGCGCCCAAGGGGGGAGTGATGATGAGCAGTTCTTC. Its protein is CASAQGGSDDEQFF.

The chain carries TRBV6-5 and TRBJ1-2; D is perhaps TRBD1 (5 bases). Trimming stripped 4 bases from V and 1 base from J, with 16 bases between. This CDR3 is 16 amino acids long. Germline CDR1 and CDR2: MNHEY and SVGAGI. The DNA of the CDR3 is TGTGCCAGCAGTTCCCCGAGAGGGACGTTTAACTATGGCTACACCTTC. It codes for CASSSPRGTFNYGYTF.